The 3 T cell receptor beta chains reported below all come from one sample, sequenced in a study of cytomegalovirus exposure and HLA in healthy donors. The PCR ran on 60 Vbeta and 13 Jbeta primers. The table came from immunoSEQ multiplex PCR; TCRdb's copy has only in-frame clones and leaves some out. Of about 37,000 clones in the sample, roughly 80% were seen once. The sample consisted of PBMCs. These receptors were taken from a woman in her forties in good health and CMV-seronegative.

The chain joins TRBV6-6 to TRBJ1-1; TRBD1 matches at 8 bases. The CDR3 is 14 amino acids. V was pared by 5 bases and J by 4 bases, with 6 bases of the junction left unmatched. Germline V lookup: CDR1 MNHNY, CDR2 SVGAGI (reference sequence). The CDR3 DNA reads as TGTGCCAGCAGTCGGGACAGGAGGAGCACTGAAGCTTTCTTT. Residues: CASSRDRRSTEAFF.

This clone was detected once. The chain couples TRBV5-1 to TRBJ2-5; 9 bases align to TRBD2. Germline V gene lookup returns CDR1 SGHRS and CDR2 YFSETQ. After removal of 5 bases from V and 5 bases from J, the junction contained 4 bases not matched to a gene. The CDR3 length is 13 residues. In nucleotides, the CDR3 is TGCGCCAGCAGAGCGGGGGGAGGGGAGACCCAGTACTTC. This translates into CASRAGGGETQYF.

The chain is built from TRBV19 and TRBJ1-5, with 10 positions matching TRBD1. The CDR3 contains 17 residues. From germline, CDR1 is LNHDA and CDR2 SQIVND (reference sequence). Germline trimming cut 1 base from V and 4 bases from J; bases unmatched to any gene: 7. CDR3 sequence (DNA): TGTGCCAGTAGTATAGTAGTAGGGACAGGGGCGAATCAGCCCCAGCATTTT. It yields the protein CASSIVVGTGANQPQHF.